Below are 13 T cell receptor beta chains sequenced from a single sample in a study of blood T cell repertoires in COVID-19. Some clones are missing from TCRdb's copy, which holds only in-frame ones; the method was immunoSEQ multiplex PCR. Of about 380,000 clones detected, around 89% appear once; the ten largest clones hold 0.95% to 1.5%. Specimen: peripheral blood. The receptors here all came from a middle-aged man with acute or convalescent COVID-19.

The chain is built from TRBV9 and TRBJ2-1; D is perhaps TRBD2 (5 bases). V shed 1 base and J shed 9 bases, with 14 bases lying between them. Germline CDR1 and CDR2: SGDLS and YYNGEE. The CDR3 contains 14 residues. DNA for the CDR3: TGTGCCAGCAGCGTACGGTGGGAGTTACTTGAGCAGTTCTTC. Its protein product is CASSVRWELLEQFF.

The chain couples TRBV29-1 to TRBJ1-1; a possible D gene is TRBD1 (5 bases). The germline gives CDR1 SQVTM, CDR2 ANQGSEA. The CDR3 has 12 amino acids. V was trimmed by 6 bases and J by 4 bases, leaving 12 bases between them. The CDR3 sequence: CSVPSGGTEAFF. The CDR3, as DNA: TGCAGCGTCCCTTCGGGGGGCACTGAAGCTTTCTTT.

The count of this clone is one. This sample includes further DNA sequences coding for the same CDR3. The chain has TRBV4-1 and TRBJ1-1; TRBD1 aligns across 9 bases. The CDR3 covers 14 residues. CDR1 and CDR2 (germline): MGHRA, YSYEKL. V gave up 3 bases and J gave up 5 bases; unmatched junction bases: 4. In nucleotides, the CDR3 is TGCGCCAGCAGCCAGGGACAGGGAGGGACTGAAGCTTTCTTT. Translated: CASSQGQGGTEAFF.

The chain couples TRBV10-3 to TRBJ1-3; D is undetermined. Looked up from germline, CDR1 is ENHRY and CDR2 is SYGVKD. The length of the CDR3 is 13 residues. Trimming removed 3 bases at V and 0 bases at J, with 3 bases between. CDR3 in amino acids: CAISEHSGNTIYF. For the CDR3, the DNA is TGTGCCATCAGTGAACACTCTGGAAACACCATATATTTT.

CDR3 DNA: TGTGCCAGCACTAGAGGAGGGGTAAACATTCAGTACTTC. Encoded protein: CASTRGGVNIQYF. This chain uses TRBV5-6 with TRBJ2-4; a possible D gene is TRBD2 (6 bases). Germline assignment: CDR1 SGHDT and CDR2 YYEEEE. This CDR3 has 13 amino acids. V dropped 6 bases and J dropped 6 bases, with 13 bases sitting between them.

This rearrangement joins TRBV2 to TRBJ2-3, with 8 bases fitting TRBD2. The ends lost 9 bases at V and 4 bases at J; junction bases unmatched: 9. CDR3 size: 14 residues. Germline V gene lookup returns CDR1 SNHLY and CDR2 FYNNEI. The CDR3 DNA reads as TGTGCCAGTAAGAGCGGGAGTGGCGCAGATACGCAGTATTTT. The encoded protein is CASKSGSGADTQYF.

The chain couples TRBV6-5 to TRBJ2-7, with TRBD1 matching over 11 bases. The germline V gene encodes CDR1 MNHEY and CDR2 SVGAGI. The CDR3 spans 15 residues. The ends lost 2 bases at V and 2 bases at J; junction bases unmatched: 2. The CDR3 is CASSYTGQGAYEQYF. The CDR3 DNA follows: TGTGCCAGCAGTTACACGGGACAGGGGGCCTACGAGCAGTACTTC.

This chain connects TRBV6-6 to TRBJ2-6, with TRBD1 matching 7 bases. The V gene end was trimmed by 5 bases and the J gene end by 0 bases; junction bases not matched to a gene: 7. CDR1 is MNHNY, CDR2 SVGAGI, per germline (reference sequence). The length of the CDR3 is 17 residues. The CDR3 is CASSRTGVPSGANVLTF. In DNA form, the CDR3 reads TGTGCCAGCAGTCGCACAGGGGTCCCCTCTGGGGCCAACGTCCTGACTTTC.

The chain joins TRBV9 to TRBJ2-3; 9 bases fit TRBD1. The CDR3 is 17 amino acids. The germline gives CDR1 SGDLS, CDR2 YYNGEE. The J segment lost 5 bases and the V segment lost 0 bases, leaving 10 bases of the junction unmatched. CDR3 nucleotides: TGTGCCAGCAGCGTAGCGGGACAGGGAACGCGGGAAGATACGCAGTATTTT. Its protein product is CASSVAGQGTREDTQYF.

V and J are TRBV7-3 and TRBJ2-5; the D gene is possibly TRBD1 (6 bases). V was trimmed by 5 bases and J by 0 bases, leaving 10 bases between them. This CDR3 is built from 14 residues. CDR1 and CDR2 from the germline V gene are SGHTA and FQGTGA. The CDR3 loop is CASSNDRYQETQYF. The CDR3 DNA reads TGTGCCAGCAGCAACGACAGGTACCAAGAGACCCAGTACTTC.

This chain joins TRBV28 and TRBJ2-7, with 8 bases lining up with TRBD1. With V trimmed by 6 bases and J by 2 bases, 6 bases remained unmatched. Looked up from germline, CDR1 is MDHEN and CDR2 is SYDVKM. This CDR3 spans 14 amino acids. This chain's CDR3 is CASRRQGSTYEQYF. The CDR3 bases are TGTGCCAGCAGGAGACAGGGGAGCACCTACGAGCAGTACTTC.

The rearrangement uses TRBV19 and TRBJ1-5, with D maybe TRBD1 (6 bases). Trimming left V 7 bases short and J 7 bases short, with 20 bases between. The CDR3 runs 15 residues. Germline V gene lookup returns CDR1 LNHDA and CDR2 SQIVND (reference sequence). CDR3 protein: CASKGQGQHRQPQHF. Here the CDR3 DNA reads TGTGCCAGTAAAGGCCAGGGACAACACAGGCAGCCCCAGCATTTT.

The J gene is TRBJ2-7, the V gene TRBV5-1; 9 nucleotides match TRBD1. Germline CDR1 is SGHRS and CDR2 is YFSETQ. This CDR3 is built from 14 residues. The trim removed 0 bases at V and 9 bases at J, leaving 7 bases unmatched. This CDR3 reads CASSLAGQGSGQYF. CDR3 in DNA: TGCGCCAGCAGCTTGGCTGGACAGGGGAGTGGGCAGTACTTC.